These 19 T cell receptor beta chains were sequenced from one sample in a study of spatial heterogeneity in lung cancer. MiXCR was run by TCRdb on the 5' RACE reads, yielding one entry per CDR3 protein. The repertoire has 45,000 to 50,000 distinct CDR3 sequences, roughly 12% of them found once; the top ten carry approximately 30%. Time point here: blood at routine non-recurrence follow-up after resection. The sample consisted of PBMCs, taken at follow-up. Source of these receptors: a male donor with early-stage non-small cell lung cancer.

This clonotype came up many times. V gene TRBV2 combines with J gene TRBJ1-2; D gene uncertain. CDR1 and CDR2 (germline): SNHLY, FYNNEI. CDR3 length: 13 residues. Trimming removed 1 base at V and 9 bases at J, with 12 bases between. CDR3 nucleotide sequence: TGTGCCAGCAGTGAAGACCAGTCTCGGAGCTACACCTTC. Translating gives CASSEDQSRSYTF. Full variable domain (remainder filled in from reference TRBV2 and TRBJ1-2): EPEVTQTPSHQVTQMGQEVILRCVPISNHLYFYWYRQILGQKVEFLVSFYNNEISEKSEIFDDQFSVERPDGSNFTLKIRSTKLEDSAMYFCASSEDQSRSYTFGSGTRLTVV.

In this sample, this clonotype turned up many times. The CDR3 DNA is TGTGCCTGGAGGGATTCCCAAATCTATGGCTACACCTTC. Its translation is CAWRDSQIYGYTF. V usage is TRBV30 and J usage is TRBJ1-2; D unresolved. The V gene lost 3 bases and the J gene lost 4 bases, with 12 bases spanning the gap. The V gene's germline CDR1 is GTSNPN and CDR2 SVGIG (reference sequence). CDR3 length: 13 amino acids.

This clonotype was observed a handful of times. The chain combines TRBV6-5 with TRBJ2-1; weak D call: TRBD2 (6 bases). CDR1 is MNHEY and CDR2 is SVGAGI in the germline V gene. This CDR3 is 16 amino acids long. The V end was cut by 5 bases, the J end by 0 bases, with 14 bases between. The CDR3 loop is CASSRTGVSSYNEQFF. CDR3 sequence (DNA): TGTGCCAGCAGTCGGACGGGGGTGAGCTCCTACAATGAGCAGTTCTTC.

The sample holds many counts of this clonotype. The rearrangement links TRBV28 to TRBJ1-2, with 7 bases lining up with TRBD1. V trimming: 7 bases; J trimming: 4 bases; junction bases outside the gene matches: 6. In germline, CDR1 is MDHEN, CDR2 SYDVKM. The CDR3 sequence is 13 residues long. The CDR3 here is CASTWDRLYGYTF. CDR3 nucleotides: TGTGCCAGCACTTGGGACAGACTCTATGGCTACACCTTC.

The chain combines TRBV21-1 with TRBJ2-1; the table gives TRBD2 as D, unverified against the DNA. TRBV21-1 is a pseudogene segment. The CDR3 runs 17 residues. The CDR3 reads CASSSQGLSITYNEQFF. The CDR3 DNA reads as TGTGCCAGCAGCAGTCAGGGACTTTCTATAACCTACAATGAGCAGTTCTTC.

The rearrangement uses TRBV12-3 or TRBV12-4 and TRBJ1-4; 8 bases align to TRBD1. Unmatched junction bases numbered 6, after V lost 4 bases and J lost 8 bases. The CDR3 has 14 residues. The CDR3 DNA follows: TGTGCCAGCAGTTCCCGGACAGGGACCGAAAAACTGTTTTTT. This codes for CASSSRTGTEKLFF.

The table lists this clonotype with many counts. The chain links TRBV20-1 to TRBJ1-1; 7 bases agree with TRBD1. Trimming at V came to 7 bases and at J to 4 bases, leaving 12 bases not matched to a gene. CDR1 is DFQATT, CDR2 SNEGSKA, per germline (reference sequence). This CDR3 is 14 amino acids long. This CDR3 is CSVRQGPLRTEAFF. Here the CDR3 DNA reads TGCAGTGTACGACAGGGACCGTTGCGCACTGAAGCTTTCTTT.

There are many counts of this clonotype. The chain employs TRBV6-5 and TRBJ1-1, with a tentative D call TRBD1 (6 bases). Trimming stripped 6 bases from V and 4 bases from J, with 9 bases between. Germline V gene lookup returns CDR1 MNHEY and CDR2 SVGAGI. The CDR3 sequence is 12 residues long. The CDR3 loop is CASRLQGTEAFF. The DNA for the CDR3 is TGTGCCAGCAGATTACAGGGCACTGAAGCTTTCTTT.

This clonotype appeared many times. This rearrangement joins TRBV4-2 to TRBJ1-1; no reliable D call. Per germline, CDR1 LGHNA and CDR2 YNFKEQ. V was clipped by 1 base and J by 1 base, with 7 bases between them. The CDR3 sequence is 14 residues long. CDR3 bases: TGTGCCAGCAGCCAAGTAGGGCAGAACACTGAAGCTTTCTTT. Translation: CASSQVGQNTEAFF.

The chain recombines TRBV20-1 with TRBJ1-6; a weak D match, TRBD1 (5 bases). V was shortened by 0 bases and J by 8 bases, with 5 bases between the two germline ends. The CDR3 spans 12 residues. The germline gives CDR1 DFQATT, CDR2 SNEGSKA (reference sequence). CDR3 residues: CSARDRDSPLHF. Here the CDR3 DNA reads TGCAGTGCTAGAGACAGGGATTCACCCCTCCACTTT.

This chain joins TRBV7-7 and TRBJ2-5; TRBD2 aligns across 10 bases. Germline V lookup: CDR1 SSHAT, CDR2 FNYEAQ (reference sequence). Trimming took 2 bases from V and 11 from J; bases not matched to a gene: 23. This CDR3 spans 19 amino acids. The CDR3 region has the DNA TGTGCCAGCAGCTTAATGCCCCAGTGGACTAGCGGAGACTACAATGAGCAGTACTTC. Amino acids: CASSLMPQWTSGDYNEQYF.

The table lists this clonotype with many counts. This chain uses TRBV5-1 with TRBJ2-7; TRBD1 matches 7 bases. The CDR3 spans 14 residues. V dropped 4 bases and J dropped 2; count of bases not matched to a gene: 6. CDR1 and CDR2 (germline): SGHRS, YFSETQ. CDR3 region: CASSPQTGPYEQYF. As DNA, the CDR3 is TGCGCCAGCAGCCCTCAGACAGGGCCCTACGAGCAGTACTTC.

This clonotype appeared many times. The chain recombines TRBV7-9 with TRBJ2-2; unclear D gene. Germline-derived CDR1 and CDR2 are SEHNR and FQNEAQ (reference sequence). CDR3 length equals 16 residues. Trimming stripped 1 base from V and 4 bases from J, with 13 bases between. The CDR3 protein is CASSLVLMGGTGELFF. CDR3 in DNA: TGTGCCAGCAGCTTAGTCCTAATGGGTGGCACCGGGGAGCTGTTTTTT. The whole variable domain, filled in from reference TRBV7-9 and TRBJ2-2, reads DTGVSQNPRHKITKRGQNVTFRCDPISEHNRLYWYRQTLGQGPEFLTYFQNEAQLEKSRLLSDRFSAERPKGSFSTLEIQRTEQGDSAMYLCASSLVLMGGTGELFFGEGSRLTVL.

Many counts were recorded for this clonotype. The chain carries TRBV20-1 and TRBJ2-7, with 10 bases lining up with TRBD2. CDR1 and CDR2 (germline): DFQATT, SNEGSKA (reference sequence). The CDR3 runs to 16 residues. V was pared by 1 base and J by 2 bases, with 8 bases of the junction left unmatched. The CDR3 DNA is TGCAGTGCTAGAGCCAAACTAGCGGGGAAAACCTACGAGCAGTACTTC. This gives the protein CSARAKLAGKTYEQYF.

The sample holds many counts of this clonotype. The chain combines TRBV7-2 with TRBJ2-2; a possible D gene is TRBD2 (6 bases). Germline CDR1 and CDR2: SGHTA and FQGNSA. This CDR3 is 16 amino acids long. The V end lost 2 bases, the J end lost 2 bases, and 12 bases lay between the germline ends. The chain's CDR3 is CASSLPRAGNTGELFF. For the CDR3, the DNA is TGTGCCAGCAGCTTACCCCGGGCGGGAAACACCGGGGAGCTGTTTTTT. Together with reference TRBV7-2 and TRBJ2-2, the CDR3 gives the full variable domain: GAGVSQSPSNKVTEKGKDVELRCDPISGHTALYWYRQSLGQGLEFLIYFQGNSAPDKSGLPSDRFSAERTGGSVSTLTIQRTQQEDSAVYLCASSLPRAGNTGELFFGEGSRLTVL.

This clonotype was recorded a few times. V is TRBV7-2 and J is TRBJ2-7; D uncertain. V lost 0 bases and J lost 3, with 12 bases in between. Germline lookup yields CDR1 SGHTA and CDR2 FQGNSA. This CDR3 is built from 15 residues. The chain's CDR3 is CASSLATGPLYEQYF. CDR3 DNA: TGTGCCAGCAGCTTAGCAACCGGACCTCTCTACGAGCAGTACTTC.

The chain uses TRBV7-2 and TRBJ1-3; 10 bases align to TRBD1. This CDR3 comprises 16 residues. With V trimmed by 1 base and J by 3 bases, 3 bases remained unmatched. CDR1 and CDR2 from the germline V gene are SGHTA and FQGNSA. The CDR3 nucleotides are TGTGCCAGCAGCTTAGTGGGACAGGGGAATGGAAACACCATATATTTT. Encoded protein: CASSLVGQGNGNTIYF.

This clonotype came up many times. The gene calls are TRBV6-2 or TRBV6-3 and TRBJ2-7; possibly TRBD2 for D (5 bases). The CDR3 spans 15 residues. Looked up from germline, CDR1 is MNHEY and CDR2 is SVGEGT. The ends were cut back, 2 bases at V and 5 bases at J, with 16 bases in the middle. The CDR3 region is CASSYTGLASDEQYF. Here the CDR3 DNA reads TGTGCCAGCAGTTACACCGGGCTAGCAAGCGACGAGCAGTACTTC.

Ten or more counts support this clonotype. The rearrangement joins TRBV20-1 to TRBJ2-1; tentatively, D is TRBD2 (5 bases). Germline loops: CDR1 DFQATT, CDR2 SNEGSKA (reference sequence). The V and J ends lost 4 bases and 5 bases respectively, with 21 bases between them. The length of the CDR3 is 16 residues. This CDR3 reads CSATRHSALLHNEQFF. CDR3 nucleotide sequence: TGCAGTGCTACAAGGCATAGCGCCCTTCTCCACAATGAGCAGTTCTTC.